Following are 30 T cell receptor beta chains from one sample sequenced in a study of cytomegalovirus exposure and HLA in healthy donors. PCR used 60 Vbeta primers and 13 Jbeta primers. Data came from immunoSEQ multiplex PCR; TCRdb stores just in-frame clones and leaves some out. The repertoire includes approximately 170,000 clones, 83% of them detected once, and 3.5% to 5% sits in the top ten. Sequenced input: PBMCs. The source is a man aged 45-65 years in good health and CMV-seropositive.

The chain is built from TRBV9 and TRBJ2-3, with 7 bases aligning to TRBD1. Losses at the gene ends were 4 bases for V and 1 base for J; bases not matched to a gene: 6. CDR1 and CDR2 from the germline V gene are SGDLS and YYNGEE. The CDR3 covers 15 residues. CDR3: CASSPRGFGTDTQYF. As DNA, the CDR3 is TGTGCCAGCAGCCCCAGGGGGTTCGGCACAGATACGCAGTATTTT. Supplemented by reference TRBV9 and TRBJ2-3, the full variable domain reads DSGVTQTPKHLITATGQRVTLRCSPRSGDLSVYWYQQSLDQGLQFLIQYYNGEERAKGNILERFSAQQFPDLHSELNLSSLELGDSALYFCASSPRGFGTDTQYFGPGTRLTVL.

This chain links TRBV6-5 with TRBJ2-1; possibly TRBD2 for D (7 bases). This CDR3 is built from 15 residues. The germline V gene encodes CDR1 MNHEY and CDR2 SVGAGI. V dropped 5 bases and J dropped 9 bases, with 20 bases sitting between them. The CDR3 DNA follows: TGTGCCAGCAGTCCTGACGGGGGGCGTTTAAGTGAGCAGTTCTTC. It codes for CASSPDGGRLSEQFF.

The J gene is TRBJ2-7, the V gene TRBV7-2, with a tentative D call TRBD2 (5 bases). Germline V gene sequence: CDR1 SGHTA, CDR2 FQGNSA. The V and J ends lost 0 bases and 2 bases respectively, with 11 bases between them. CDR3 length: 15 amino acids. The CDR3 loop reads CASSLAPDLTYEQYF. The CDR3 DNA is TGTGCCAGCAGCTTAGCCCCGGACTTAACCTACGAGCAGTACTTC.

J is TRBJ2-5 and V is TRBV5-5, with D perhaps matching TRBD2 (6 bases). The DNA end lines up better with TRBJ2-7; the J call may be wrong. Germline V gene sequence: CDR1 SGHKS, CDR2 YYEKEE (reference sequence). This CDR3 is 14 amino acids long. Written as DNA, the CDR3 is TGTGCCAGCAGCGCGTCGGGACTTCTTTACGAGCAGTACTTC. Protein sequence: CASSASGLLYEQYF.

CDR3 residues: CASREGGVTEAFF. The CDR3 bases are TGTGCCAGCAGGGAGGGAGGAGTCACTGAAGCTTTCTTT. The V gene is TRBV6-1, the J gene TRBJ1-1, with D uncertain. CDR1 is MNHNS and CDR2 is SASEGT in the germline V gene. Trimming cost V 6 bases and J 4 bases, with 12 bases left between them. The CDR3 spans 13 residues.

The chain is built from TRBV7-2 and TRBJ1-5, with D uncertain. The germline V and J ends were trimmed by 2 bases and 4 bases, with 9 bases remaining between them. Germline lookup yields CDR1 SGHTA and CDR2 FQGNSA. This CDR3 has 14 amino acids. The chain's CDR3 is CASSLSLSNQPQHF. CDR3 nucleotide sequence: TGTGCCAGCAGCTTAAGTCTGAGTAATCAGCCCCAGCATTTT. The full variable domain, its missing parts supplied by reference TRBV7-2 and TRBJ1-5, is GAGVSQSPSNKVTEKGKDVELRCDPISGHTALYWYRQSLGQGLEFLIYFQGNSAPDKSGLPSDRFSAERTGGSVSTLTIQRTQQEDSAVYLCASSLSLSNQPQHFGDGTRLSIL.

The gene calls are TRBV29-1 and TRBJ1-2; a weak D match, TRBD1 (6 bases). Germline values: CDR1 SQVTM, CDR2 ANQGSEA. The CDR3 sequence is 17 residues long. Trimming pared 3 bases from V and 4 bases from J, leaving 24 bases between. DNA for the CDR3: TGCAGCGTTGACACGCCAATCCCGACAGGTCCAATCTATGGCTACACCTTC. Its translation: CSVDTPIPTGPIYGYTF. The variable domain in full, completed from reference TRBV29-1 and TRBJ1-2, reads SAVISQKPSRDICQRGTSLTIQCQVDSQVTMMFWYRQQPGQSLTLIATANQGSEATYESGFVIDKFPISRPNLTFSTLTVSNMSPEDSSIYLCSVDTPIPTGPIYGYTFGSGTRLTVV.

Written as DNA, the CDR3 is TGTGCCAGCAGCTTAGCTAGCGGGGGGGCCTATACGCAGTATTTT. As protein: CASSLASGGAYTQYF. J is TRBJ2-3 and V is TRBV7-9; 11 bases match TRBD2. Looked up from germline, CDR1 is SEHNR and CDR2 is FQNEAQ (reference sequence). Trimming removed 0 bases from V and 7 bases from J; junction bases left unmatched: 3. The CDR3 is 15 residues long.

This chain joins TRBV6-1 and TRBJ1-2; D is uncertain. Germline V gene data show CDR1 as MNHNS and CDR2 as SASEGT. Trimming took 0 bases from V and 0 from J, leaving 11 bases between them. The CDR3 consists of 16 residues. CDR3 loop: CASSEAPALPNYGYTF. CDR3 coding DNA: TGTGCCAGCAGTGAAGCGCCCGCGCTCCCTAACTATGGCTACACCTTC.

Remarks on this clone: At one of its ends the junction is not consistent with the germline gene, which may arise from a read error. Distinct nucleotide sequences in the sample also encode this CDR3. V usage is TRBV5-1 and J usage is TRBJ1-1; D uncertain. CDR1 SGHRS and CDR2 YFSETQ come from the germline V gene. This CDR3 spans 13 amino acids. In nucleotides, the CDR3 is TGCGCCAGCAGCTCCATAGGAGGCACTGAAGCTTTTTTT. Amino acids: CASSSIGGTEAFF.

The V and J genes are TRBV5-4 and TRBJ2-2, with 11 positions matching TRBD2. Trimming cost V 1 base and J 6 bases; bases outside gene matches: 5. The length of the CDR3 is 16 residues. The germline V gene encodes CDR1 SGHNT and CDR2 YYREEE (reference sequence). In nucleotides, the CDR3 is TGTGCCAGCAGCTTGATAACTAGCGGGAGCCCCGGGGAGCTGTTTTTT. Encoded protein: CASSLITSGSPGELFF.

V and J are TRBV4-2 and TRBJ2-4, with D hard to call. The CDR3 is made up of 14 amino acids. V shed 1 base and J shed 6 bases, with 10 bases lying between them. CDR1 is LGHNA, CDR2 YNFKEQ, per germline. The CDR3 DNA is TGTGCCAGCAGCCAAGGTACAGCTCCAAACATTCAGTACTTC. Its translation is CASSQGTAPNIQYF.

The rearrangement uses TRBV28 and TRBJ1-5; D gene uncertain. Germline V gives CDR1 MDHEN, CDR2 SYDVKM. Trimming pared 6 bases from V and 2 bases from J, leaving 8 bases between. CDR3 length: 13 residues. The CDR3 sequence: CASRSGGNQPQHF. CDR3 DNA sequence: TGTGCCAGCAGGTCCGGTGGCAATCAGCCCCAGCATTTT.

In its sample, this clone was seen a few times. V gene TRBV13 combines with J gene TRBJ2-7, with 7 bases matching TRBD2. The length of the CDR3 is 16 residues. CDR1 is PRHDT, CDR2 FYEKMQ, per germline (reference sequence). Trimming removed 4 bases from V and 5 bases from J; junction bases left unmatched: 14. DNA of the CDR3: TGTGCCAGCAGCTCGTTTGCGGGAGATTCTCTCCACGAGCAGTACTTC. This gives the protein CASSSFAGDSLHEQYF. Full variable domain (rest looked up from reference TRBV13 and TRBJ2-7): AAGVIQSPRHLIKEKRETATLKCYPIPRHDTVYWYQQGPGQDPQFLISFYEKMQSDKGSIPDRFSAQQFSDYHSELNMSSLELGDSALYFCASSSFAGDSLHEQYFGPGTRLTVT.

This clone was counted between two and nine times. The junction does not match germline at one end; this may be a read error. The V gene is TRBV5-8, the J gene TRBJ2-1; 10 bases are shared with TRBD2. CDR3 length: 11 residues. Germline V CDR1 and CDR2: SGHTS, YDEGEE. The CDR3 protein is CASSLLGLALF. CDR3 DNA sequence: TGTGCCAGCAGCTTGTTGGGACTAGCGCTCTTC.

This clone is a singleton in its sample. The chain employs TRBV6-1 and TRBJ2-5; D might be TRBD1 (6 bases). The germline CDR1 and CDR2 sequences are MNHNS and SASEGT. Trimming took 6 bases from V and 4 from J, leaving 12 bases between them. The CDR3 has 13 residues. This CDR3 reads CASRQGRRETQYF. The CDR3, as DNA: TGTGCCAGCAGACAGGGACGGAGAGAGACCCAGTACTTC.

The V call is TRBV30, the J call TRBJ1-6; 8 bases are a match to TRBD1. The trim removed 2 bases at V and 7 bases at J, leaving 7 bases unmatched. CDR3 length equals 15 residues. Germline V gene data show CDR1 as GTSNPN and CDR2 as SVGIG (reference sequence). The CDR3 DNA follows: TGTGCCTGGAGTCACCGCAGGGGGCTAAATTCACCCCTCCACTTT. Translating it yields CAWSHRRGLNSPLHF.

V and J are TRBV27 and TRBJ2-3; 10 bases fit TRBD1. Germline trimming cut 5 bases from V and 4 bases from J; bases unmatched to any gene: 6. Germline CDR1 reads MNHEY; CDR2 reads SMNVEV (reference sequence). The CDR3 loop spans 15 amino acids. In nucleotides, the CDR3 is TGTGCCAGCAGTAATGGGGACAGGGGAGCAGATACGCAGTATTTT. It encodes CASSNGDRGADTQYF.

The chain carries TRBV7-9 and TRBJ2-7, with a weak D call TRBD1 (6 bases). Per germline, CDR1 SEHNR and CDR2 FQNEAQ (reference sequence). This CDR3 has 13 residues. The V end was cut by 2 bases, the J end by 5 bases, with 10 bases between. CDR3 nucleotides: TGTGCCAGCAGCTTAAGCAGGGGCCACGAGCAGTACTTC. Residues: CASSLSRGHEQYF.

This chain connects TRBV27 to TRBJ2-1, with D unresolved. V was trimmed by 1 base and J by 8 bases, leaving 12 bases between them. Germline CDR1 reads MNHEY; CDR2 reads SMNVEV (reference sequence). This CDR3 spans 14 amino acids. CDR3: CASSLFPRSDEQFF. The CDR3 DNA is TGTGCCAGCAGTTTATTTCCTAGGAGCGATGAGCAGTTCTTC.

This clone turned up a few times. The chain has TRBV5-8 and TRBJ2-7; TRBD1 aligns across 8 bases. Germline-derived CDR1 and CDR2 are SGHTS and YDEGEE. The CDR3 length is 15 residues. The V and J ends lost 4 bases and 6 bases, in that order; junction bases with no gene match: 12. CDR3 sequence (DNA): TGTGCCAGCAGCGCCACCGGGACAGGTTGGCCCGAGCAGTACTTC. Its translation is CASSATGTGWPEQYF.

The J gene is TRBJ2-2, the V gene TRBV28; D is uncertain. Germline loops: CDR1 MDHEN, CDR2 SYDVKM. This CDR3 is built from 15 residues. V was pared by 7 bases and J by 2 bases, with 14 bases between. The CDR3 protein is CASTPWQINTGELFF. CDR3 DNA sequence: TGTGCCAGCACCCCGTGGCAGATAAACACCGGGGAGCTGTTTTTT. The full variable domain, its missing parts supplied by reference TRBV28 and TRBJ2-2, is DVKVTQSSRYLVKRTGEKVFLECVQDMDHENMFWYRQDPGLGLRLIYFSYDVKMKEKGDIPEGYSVSREKKERFSLILESASTNQTSMYLCASTPWQINTGELFFGEGSRLTVL.

This clone was seen once. J is TRBJ2-7 and V is TRBV30; 12 bases are a match to TRBD1. Germline trimming cut 0 bases from V and 1 base from J; bases unmatched to any gene: 7. The germline CDR1 and CDR2 sequences are GTSNPN and SVGIG (reference sequence). The CDR3 is made up of 17 amino acids. CDR3: CAWSVRGTGGSSYEQYF. DNA of the CDR3: TGTGCCTGGAGTGTACGGGGGACAGGGGGCAGTTCCTACGAGCAGTACTTC. Drawing the rest from reference TRBV30 and TRBJ2-7, the complete variable domain is SQTIHQWPATLVQPVGSPLSLECTVEGTSNPNLYWYRQAAGRGLQLLFYSVGIGQISSEVPQNLSASRPQDRQFILSSKKLLLSDSGFYLCAWSVRGTGGSSYEQYFGPGTRLTVT.

V is TRBV6-1 and J is TRBJ2-5; 7 nucleotides line up with TRBD2. The CDR3 is 14 amino acids. Germline CDR1 reads MNHNS; CDR2 reads SASEGT. Unmatched junction bases numbered 6, after V lost 6 bases and J lost 2 bases. The CDR3 DNA follows: TGTGCCAGCAGCTGGGGACTACTTCAAGAGACCCAGTACTTC. Amino acids: CASSWGLLQETQYF.

The chain uses TRBV9 and TRBJ2-3, with 10 bases aligning to TRBD2. With V trimmed by 3 bases and J by 6 bases, 7 bases remained unmatched. CDR1 and CDR2 (germline): SGDLS, YYNGEE. The CDR3 contains 15 residues. CDR3 protein: CASSADSGGLDTQYF. CDR3 DNA: TGTGCCAGCAGCGCCGATAGCGGGGGGCTGGATACGCAGTATTTT.

V usage is TRBV5-1 and J usage is TRBJ1-3; no definite D call. Trimming shortened V by 3 bases and J by 0 bases, and 10 bases separated the two germline ends. The CDR3 covers 15 residues. Germline CDR1 and CDR2: SGHRS and YFSETQ. Here the CDR3 DNA reads TGCGCCAGCAGCTCGTCGACATTCTCTGGAAACACCATATATTTT. It translates to CASSSSTFSGNTIYF.

This clone occurred a few times. V is TRBV9 and J is TRBJ2-3; 7 nucleotides match TRBD1. The CDR3 runs to 19 residues. V lost 0 bases and J lost 3; bases outside the gene matches: 16. Germline values: CDR1 SGDLS, CDR2 YYNGEE. In DNA, the CDR3 is TGTGCCAGCAGCGTAGGCCCCCTTGGACAGGCAGTATCGACAGATACGCAGTATTTT. It translates to CASSVGPLGQAVSTDTQYF.

This chain uses TRBV28 with TRBJ2-7, with 10 bases that match TRBD1. The J segment lost 4 bases and the V segment lost 4 bases, leaving 13 bases of the junction unmatched. Germline lookup yields CDR1 MDHEN and CDR2 SYDVKM. The CDR3 is made up of 17 amino acids. The CDR3 loop is CASSSQLVGTGEYEQYF. For the CDR3, the DNA is TGTGCCAGCAGTTCGCAACTTGTGGGGACAGGGGAGTACGAGCAGTACTTC.

The V call is TRBV19, the J call TRBJ1-3, with a possible D match to TRBD1 (6 bases). Germline CDR1 reads LNHDA; CDR2 reads SQIVND (reference sequence). There are 14 residues in the CDR3. Trimming pared 5 bases from V and 2 bases from J, leaving 10 bases between. The CDR3 DNA follows: TGTGCCAGTAGTGGCTGGGGGCCTGGAAACACCATATATTTT. Translating it yields CASSGWGPGNTIYF.

DNA for the CDR3: TGTGCCAGCAGCTTTTCATCCGGGAACTATGGCTACACCTTC. It yields the protein CASSFSSGNYGYTF. This sequence joins TRBV11-2 and TRBJ1-2; D not certain. This CDR3 has 14 residues. Germline lookup yields CDR1 SGHAT and CDR2 FQNNGV. Trimming left V 3 bases short and J 2 bases short, with 10 bases between.